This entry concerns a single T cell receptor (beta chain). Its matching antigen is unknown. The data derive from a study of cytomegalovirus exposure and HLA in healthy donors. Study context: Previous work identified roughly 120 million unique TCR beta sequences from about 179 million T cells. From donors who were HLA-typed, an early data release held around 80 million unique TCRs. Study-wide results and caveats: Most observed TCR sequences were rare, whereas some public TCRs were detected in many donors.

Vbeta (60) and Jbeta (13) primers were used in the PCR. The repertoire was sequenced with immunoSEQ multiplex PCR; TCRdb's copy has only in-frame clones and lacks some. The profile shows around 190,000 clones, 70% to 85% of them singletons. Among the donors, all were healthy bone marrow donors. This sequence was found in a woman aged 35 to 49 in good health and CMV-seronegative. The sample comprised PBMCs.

The CDR3 loop is CASSFDSNSGNTIYF. The CDR3 region has the DNA TGCGCCAGCAGCTTCGACAGCAACTCTGGAAACACCATATATTTT. V is TRBV5-1 and J is TRBJ1-3; possible D gene TRBD1, 5 bases. The CDR3 sequence is 15 residues long. Between the trimmed V and J ends, which lost 2 bases and 0 bases, there was a span of 9 bases. Germline lookup yields CDR1 SGHRS and CDR2 YFSETQ.